Below, 28 T cell receptor beta chains from the same sample are listed, as sequenced in a study of beta chain features in type 1 diabetes. General study findings and limits: Moderate yet significant TCRB CDR3 shortening was seen in Type 1 diabetes patients in all four CD4+ subsets.

For these TCRs, the target antigens are not known. The isolated RNA, all of it, was reverse transcribed, so expressed TCRB transcripts were what got sequenced. Sequencing was performed with immunoSEQ multiplex PCR; in TCRdb, only in-frame clones are kept and a portion is missing. The sample has 600,000 to 700,000 clones; about an eighth are singletons. The specimen sequenced was naive CD4+ T cells from blood. The source is a man aged 18 to 29 with type 1 diabetes.

J is TRBJ1-2 and V is TRBV5-4; possibly TRBD1 for D (5 bases). V lost 4 bases to trimming and J lost 12 bases, with 13 bases between them. This CDR3 has 11 residues. CDR1 and CDR2 (germline): SGHNT, YYREEE (reference sequence). The CDR3 DNA is TGTGCCAGCAGCCCCGGCGAGGGGAACACCTTC. Its translation is CASSPGEGNTF.

This clone occurred a few times. The chain employs TRBV28 and TRBJ1-1, with TRBD1 matching over 9 bases. CDR3 length: 16 residues. Germline loops: CDR1 MDHEN, CDR2 SYDVKM. J lost 0 bases, V lost 7 bases, and 9 bases had no gene match. The CDR3 sequence: CASTPLGQGMNTEAFF. The CDR3 nucleotides are TGTGCCAGCACCCCTCTAGGACAGGGGATGAACACTGAAGCTTTCTTT.

This clone was detected only a few times. This chain links TRBV30 with TRBJ1-3; D not certain. Germline V gene sequence: CDR1 GTSNPN, CDR2 SVGIG (reference sequence). The length of the CDR3 is 13 residues. V lost 2 bases and J 0 bases, leaving 5 bases between the germline ends. The chain's CDR3 is CAWSTASGNTIYF. DNA for the CDR3: TGTGCCTGGAGTACGGCCTCTGGAAACACCATATATTTT.

The chain employs TRBV10-3 and TRBJ1-1, with D perhaps TRBD1 (6 bases). The germline CDR1 and CDR2 sequences are ENHRY and SYGVKD. The CDR3 runs to 15 residues. The V and J ends lost 6 bases and 1 base respectively, with 15 bases between them. The DNA for the CDR3 is TGTGCCATCAGCCACGCGGACAGAGCGAACACTGAAGCTTTCTTT. Protein sequence: CAISHADRANTEAFF.

The rearrangement links TRBV5-6 to TRBJ1-5; D gene ambiguous. CDR1 and CDR2 from the germline V gene are SGHDT and YYEEEE. V lost 0 bases to trimming and J lost 1 base, with 17 bases between them. The CDR3 length is 18 residues. CDR3 DNA: TGTGCCAGCAGCTTGGCGGTCCCTTCCGGCGGGAGCAATCAGCCCCAGCATTTT. Its translation: CASSLAVPSGGSNQPQHF.

The chain combines TRBV6-5 with TRBJ2-3; TRBD1 matches 10 bases. Trimming at V came to 2 bases and at J to 7 bases, leaving 6 bases not matched to a gene. Germline V gene lookup returns CDR1 MNHEY and CDR2 SVGAGI. The CDR3 is made up of 15 amino acids. Here the CDR3 DNA reads TGTGCCAGCAGTTACCAGGGACAGGGGTGGCATACGCAGTATTTT. It yields the protein CASSYQGQGWHTQYF.

This clone was counted only a few times. The gene calls are TRBV7-6 and TRBJ1-4; D might be TRBD1 (6 bases). This CDR3 region has 16 residues. V lost 0 bases and J 3 bases, leaving 11 bases between the germline ends. Per germline, CDR1 SGHVS and CDR2 FNYEAQ. The CDR3 loop reads CASSLAQTGANEKLFF. The CDR3 DNA is TGTGCCAGCAGCTTAGCCCAGACAGGCGCTAATGAAAAACTGTTTTTT.

This clone was picked up a small number of times. The rearrangement links TRBV2 to TRBJ2-3; no firm D call. V lost 10 bases and J lost 0, with 14 bases in between. The CDR3 is 14 residues long. Germline V gives CDR1 SNHLY, CDR2 FYNNEI. CDR3 in DNA: TGTGCCACCCGGAGTAAACCTAGCACAGATACGCAGTATTTT. Its translation is CATRSKPSTDTQYF.

This rearrangement joins TRBV14 to TRBJ1-2; D call uncertain. V was trimmed by 3 bases and J by 2 bases, leaving 7 bases between them. The CDR3 has 13 residues. Germline V gene lookup returns CDR1 SGHDN and CDR2 FVKESK. Here the CDR3 reads CASSHMENYGYTF. The DNA of the CDR3 is TGTGCCAGCAGCCATATGGAGAACTATGGCTACACCTTC.

This clone was observed a handful of times. The rearrangement links TRBV7-6 to TRBJ2-5, with 10 bases aligning to TRBD2. CDR3 size: 15 residues. V was pared by 5 bases and J by 9 bases, with 12 bases of the junction left unmatched. CDR1 and CDR2 from the germline V gene are SGHVS and FNYEAQ. The CDR3 DNA reads as TGTGCCAGCAGCGCCCGGACTAGCGGCTCGCCGGCCCAGTACTTC. Protein product: CASSARTSGSPAQYF.

V and J are TRBV25-1 and TRBJ2-5; D is undetermined. V gave up 5 bases and J gave up 7 bases, with 14 bases separating them. The CDR3 length is 13 residues. In germline, CDR1 is MGHDK, CDR2 SYGVNS. CDR3 protein: CASSRRRDATQYF. CDR3 in DNA: TGTGCCAGCAGTCGCCGCCGCGACGCGACCCAGTACTTC. Looking up the rest from reference TRBV25-1 and TRBJ2-5 gives the full variable domain: EADIYQTPRYLVIGTGKKITLECSQTMGHDKMYWYQQDPGMELHLIHYSYGVNSTEKGDLSSESTVSRIRTEHFPLTLESARPSHTSQYLCASSRRRDATQYFGPGTRLLVL.

This clone appeared a few times. The rearrangement joins TRBV28 to TRBJ1-2; D is unresolved. Germline V gene data show CDR1 as MDHEN and CDR2 as SYDVKM. This CDR3 contains 14 residues. The V end was cut by 2 bases, the J end by 8 bases, with 15 bases between. The CDR3 DNA is TGTGCCAGCAGTTTAGGTGGTCTCGTTGGGGGCTACACCTTC. Translated: CASSLGGLVGGYTF.

The chain couples TRBV7-8 to TRBJ2-5, with 11 positions matching TRBD2. Germline V lookup: CDR1 SGHVS, CDR2 FQNEAQ. The CDR3 has 18 amino acids. V trimming: 5 bases; J trimming: 8 bases; junction bases outside the gene matches: 19. CDR3 sequence: CASSPRVKTSGVSETQYF. The CDR3 region has the DNA TGTGCCAGCAGCCCCCGCGTCAAGACTAGCGGGGTTTCTGAAACCCAGTACTTC.

There are a few counts of this clone. The chain has TRBV7-2 and TRBJ1-5, with D hard to call. CDR1 SGHTA and CDR2 FQGNSA come from the germline V gene. The CDR3 consists of 13 residues. Deletions cut 5 bases from V and 6 bases from J, with 11 bases between. CDR3 DNA: TGTGCCAGCAGCCGGACCAGAGGTCAGCCCCAGCATTTT. The encoded protein is CASSRTRGQPQHF.

The rearrangement links TRBV12-5 to TRBJ2-3; D possibly corresponds to TRBD2 (6 bases). The V gene's germline CDR1 is LGHNT and CDR2 FRNRAP. This CDR3 region has 16 residues. Trimming shortened V by 6 bases and J by 1 base, and 17 bases separated the two germline ends. The CDR3, as DNA: TGTGCTAGTGGCAAGAACCTCGGGGGACGCACAGATACGCAGTATTTT. Amino acid sequence: CASGKNLGGRTDTQYF.

The rearrangement joins TRBV30 to TRBJ1-4; 7 nucleotides line up with TRBD1. CDR1 GTSNPN and CDR2 SVGIG come from the germline V gene (reference sequence). The CDR3 totals 13 residues. Trimming at V came to 2 bases and at J to 5 bases, leaving 2 bases not matched to a gene. CDR3 nucleotide sequence: TGTGCCTGGAGTCAGACAGGGAATGAAAAACTGTTTTTT. Its protein is CAWSQTGNEKLFF.

V usage is TRBV5-4 and J usage is TRBJ1-2; D gene uncertain. Germline values: CDR1 SGHNT, CDR2 YYREEE (reference sequence). The CDR3 is 11 amino acids. With 4 bases removed from V and 7 bases from J, the gap between germline ends came to 8 bases. As DNA, the CDR3 is TGTGCCAGCAGCAGGGAGGCTGGCTACACCTTC. Translating gives CASSREAGYTF.

The chain joins TRBV19 to TRBJ2-7; perhaps TRBD1 as D (8 bases). CDR1 is LNHDA and CDR2 is SQIVND in the germline V gene (reference sequence). The length of the CDR3 is 16 residues. Trimming pared 6 bases from V and 3 bases from J, leaving 21 bases between. The CDR3 sequence is CASRGTGAGRDYEQYF. The CDR3 coding sequence is TGTGCCAGTAGAGGGACAGGTGCGGGGAGGGACTACGAGCAGTACTTC. Using reference TRBV19 and TRBJ2-7 for the parts outside the CDR3, the full variable domain is DGGITQSPKYLFRKEGQNVTLSCEQNLNHDAMYWYRQDPGQGLRLIYYSQIVNDFQKGDIAEGYSVSREKKESFPLTVTSAQKNPTAFYLCASRGTGAGRDYEQYFGPGTRLTVT.

J is TRBJ2-7 and V is TRBV7-9; the match to TRBD1 covers 9 bases. Germline CDR1 and CDR2: SEHNR and FQNEAQ (reference sequence). This CDR3 spans 13 amino acids. V lost 5 bases to trimming and J lost 6 bases; unmatched junction nucleotides: 5. CDR3 residues: CASSTRDRVEQYF. CDR3 DNA: TGTGCCAGCAGCACACGGGACAGGGTCGAGCAGTACTTC. The variable domain in full, completed from reference TRBV7-9 and TRBJ2-7, reads DTGVSQNPRHKITKRGQNVTFRCDPISEHNRLYWYRQTLGQGPEFLTYFQNEAQLEKSRLLSDRFSAERPKGSFSTLEIQRTEQGDSAMYLCASSTRDRVEQYFGPGTRLTVT.

V usage is TRBV11-2 and J usage is TRBJ2-5, with D maybe TRBD1 (5 bases). Trimming took off 1 base at V and 5 bases at J, with 8 bases between the two ends. The germline V gene encodes CDR1 SGHAT and CDR2 FQNNGV. There are 13 residues in the CDR3. CDR3 DNA: TGTGCCAGCAGCTTAGCCAGGGTTGAGACCCAGTACTTC. Its translation is CASSLARVETQYF.

This clone was counted only a few times. The V and J genes are TRBV19 and TRBJ1-1; D uncertain. CDR1 is LNHDA, CDR2 SQIVND, per germline (reference sequence). CDR3 length: 13 amino acids. V gave up 1 base and J gave up 4 bases, with 7 bases separating them. The CDR3 loop reads CASSIGGSTEAFF. CDR3 bases: TGTGCCAGTAGTATAGGAGGTAGCACTGAAGCTTTCTTT.

A few counts support this clone. The chain links TRBV29-1 to TRBJ2-3, with 7 positions matching TRBD2. The CDR3 has 15 amino acids. Losses at the gene ends were 2 bases for V and 2 bases for J; bases not matched to a gene: 7. Germline V gene sequence: CDR1 SQVTM, CDR2 ANQGSEA. The CDR3 DNA is TGCAGCGTTGAAAAGGCGGGGGATCCCACAGATACGCAGTATTTT. This translates into CSVEKAGDPTDTQYF.

This clone has just a few counts. The chain recombines TRBV28 with TRBJ2-7; the D gene is possibly TRBD1 (5 bases). Trimming shortened V by 8 bases and J by 3 bases, and 8 bases separated the two germline ends. Germline-derived CDR1 and CDR2 are MDHEN and SYDVKM. This CDR3 has 11 residues. CDR3 residues: CASGGHYEQYF. CDR3 nucleotides: TGTGCCAGCGGTGGACACTACGAGCAGTACTTC.

The V and J genes are TRBV28 and TRBJ1-4, with no clear D. CDR3 size: 10 residues. Germline values: CDR1 MDHEN, CDR2 SYDVKM. The V end lost 10 bases, the J end lost 7 bases, and 7 bases lay between the germline ends. CDR3 amino acids: CATGGEKLFF. For the CDR3, the DNA is TGTGCCACCGGAGGTGAAAAACTGTTTTTT.

A few counts support this clone. This CDR3 is CASSPQGGGEQFF. The CDR3 DNA reads as TGTGCCAGCAGCCCCCAAGGTGGGGGTGAGCAGTTCTTC. The rearrangement uses TRBV4-2 and TRBJ2-1; perhaps D is TRBD1 or TRBD2 (5 bases each). V gave up 4 bases and J gave up 9 bases, with 13 bases separating them. This CDR3 is built from 13 residues. CDR1 is LGHNA, CDR2 YNFKEQ, per germline.

V is TRBV28 and J is TRBJ2-2; D unclear. CDR1 is MDHEN and CDR2 is SYDVKM in the germline V gene. The length of the CDR3 is 11 residues. V was shortened by 7 bases and J by 9 bases, with 9 bases between the two germline ends. CDR3 in amino acids: CASTPGRELFF. CDR3 DNA sequence: TGTGCCAGCACCCCCGGGCGGGAGCTGTTTTTT.

V gene TRBV6-6 combines with J gene TRBJ2-3; TRBD2 is a possible D gene (6 bases). The germline V gene has CDR1 MNHNY and CDR2 SVGAGI (reference sequence). The length of the CDR3 is 14 residues. Trimming cost V 2 bases and J 2 bases, with 8 bases left between them. The CDR3 DNA sequence: TGTGCCAGCAGTTACGGGGACTCCACAGATACGCAGTATTTT. Amino acids: CASSYGDSTDTQYF.

The chain joins TRBV28 to TRBJ2-3; 8 bases align to TRBD2. Germline-derived CDR1 and CDR2 are MDHEN and SYDVKM. Trimming at V came to 4 bases and at J to 1 base, leaving 1 base not matched to a gene. There are 14 residues in the CDR3. DNA for the CDR3: TGTGCCAGCAGTTCGGGGGGGGGCACAGATACGCAGTATTTT. Its translation is CASSSGGGTDTQYF.